This entry features one T cell receptor beta chain sequence. What it binds is unknown. The record originates from a study of T cell repertoires in cytomegalovirus infection. Study as a whole: Indications came from public TCR beta signatures; they pointed to CMV infection and to a matching HLA type. General study points: The cumulative frequency of public TCR beta families identified carriers of CMV plus the relevant HLA. HLA-C-restricted CMV-specific TCR beta clonotypes were dominant in the ex vivo response.

TCRdb ran MiXCR on the reads and lists one entry per CDR3 protein. This table has some 68,000 distinct CDR3 sequences, about 23% appearing once. The V end was cut by 0 bases, the J end by 1 base, with 7 bases between. Germline CDR1 and CDR2: DFQATT and SNEGSKA (reference sequence). This CDR3 is built from 14 residues. The chain combines TRBV20-1 with TRBJ1-5; no firm D call. Sequences were obtained from PBMCs, sequenced either directly or after in vitro stimulation (not recorded which). The TCR comes from a human donor in good health (CMV status not recorded). Some clones in this sample may be carry-over from other donors' samples. The CDR3 region is CSARDPGSNQPQHF. The DNA for the CDR3 is TGCAGTGCTAGAGATCCGGGCAGCAATCAGCCCCAGCATTTT.